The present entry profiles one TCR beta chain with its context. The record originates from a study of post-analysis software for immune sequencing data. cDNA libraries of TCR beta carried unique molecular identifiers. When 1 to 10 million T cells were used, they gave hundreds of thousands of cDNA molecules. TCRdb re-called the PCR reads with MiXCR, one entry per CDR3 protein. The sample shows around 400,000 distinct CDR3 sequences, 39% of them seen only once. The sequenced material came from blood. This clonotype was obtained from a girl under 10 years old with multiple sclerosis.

The CDR3 coding sequence is TGCAGTGCTAGAGATTTAGACAGGGTAAGGAATCAGCCCCAGCATTTT. It is translated as CSARDLDRVRNQPQHF. The chain employs TRBV20-1 and TRBJ1-5, with TRBD1 identical over 7 bases. This CDR3 has 16 amino acids. V gave up 0 bases and J gave up 4 bases; unmatched junction bases: 9. CDR1 is DFQATT, CDR2 SNEGSKA, per germline (reference sequence).